This TCR beta chain was retrieved from a study of T cell responses to AZD1222 COVID-19 vaccine. Study-wide results and caveats: Samples come after the peak T cell response, not at day 14.

The CDR3 length is 15 residues. The germline V gene encodes CDR1 SGDLS and CDR2 YYNGEE. V shed 0 bases, J shed 4 bases, and the junction held 2 bases outside the gene matches. For this clone: The antigen remains unidentified.

Data came from immunoSEQ multiplex PCR; TCRdb stores just in-frame clones and leaves some out. This table holds around 150,000 clones, over 90% found once. The specimen was peripheral blood, collected 28 days after the second AZD1222 dose. The origin of this receptor is an adult who received the AZD1222 COVID-19 vaccine. The J gene is TRBJ2-3, the V gene TRBV9; 10 bases map to TRBD2. DNA for the CDR3: TGTGCCAGCAGCGTAGAAACTAGCGGGGCAGATACGCAGTATTTT. Its protein product is CASSVETSGADTQYF. Looking up the rest from reference TRBV9 and TRBJ2-3 gives the full variable domain: DSGVTQTPKHLITATGQRVTLRCSPRSGDLSVYWYQQSLDQGLQFLIQYYNGEERAKGNILERFSAQQFPDLHSELNLSSLELGDSALYFCASSVETSGADTQYFGPGTRLTVL.